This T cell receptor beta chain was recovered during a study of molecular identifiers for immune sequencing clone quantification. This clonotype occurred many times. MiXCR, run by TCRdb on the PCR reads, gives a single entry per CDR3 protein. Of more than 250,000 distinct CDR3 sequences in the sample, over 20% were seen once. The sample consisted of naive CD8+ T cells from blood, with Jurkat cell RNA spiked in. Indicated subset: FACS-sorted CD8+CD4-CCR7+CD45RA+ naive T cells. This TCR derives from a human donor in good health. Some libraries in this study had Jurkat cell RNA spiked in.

In DNA form, the CDR3 reads TGTGCCAGCATTCTCGGGACAGGGACCTACGAGCAGTACTTC. Translating gives CASILGTGTYEQYF. The genes are TRBV7-9 and TRBJ2-7; 9 bases map to TRBD1. The CDR3 runs 14 residues. CDR1 SEHNR and CDR2 FQNEAQ come from the germline V gene (reference sequence). Trimming at V came to 7 bases and at J to 2 bases, leaving 6 bases not matched to a gene.